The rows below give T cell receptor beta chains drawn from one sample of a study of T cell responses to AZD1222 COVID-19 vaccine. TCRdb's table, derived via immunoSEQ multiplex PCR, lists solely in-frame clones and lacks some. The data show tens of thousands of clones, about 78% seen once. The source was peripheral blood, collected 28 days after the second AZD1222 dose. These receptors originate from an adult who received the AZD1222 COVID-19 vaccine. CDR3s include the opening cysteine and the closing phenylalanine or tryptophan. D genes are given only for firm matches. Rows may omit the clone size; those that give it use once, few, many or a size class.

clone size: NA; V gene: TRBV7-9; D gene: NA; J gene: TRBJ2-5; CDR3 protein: CASSFRGQETQYF; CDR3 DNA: TGTGCCAGCAGCTTCCGCGGGCAAGAGACCCAGTACTTC
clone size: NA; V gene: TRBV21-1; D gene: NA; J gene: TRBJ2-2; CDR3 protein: CASSRPKGAGTGELFF; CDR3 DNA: TGTGCCAGCAGCCGCCCGAAGGGGGCCGGCACCGGGGAGCTGTTTTTT
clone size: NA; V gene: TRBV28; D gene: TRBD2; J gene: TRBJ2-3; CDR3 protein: CASTPWTDAGAQYF; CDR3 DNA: TGTGCCAGCACCCCTTGGACCGATGCGGGGGCGCAGTATTTT
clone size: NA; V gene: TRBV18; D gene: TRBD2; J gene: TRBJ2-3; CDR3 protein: CASSGLAGAGTDTQYF; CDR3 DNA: TGTGCCAGCTCAGGACTAGCGGGAGCAGGCACAGATACGCAGTATTTT
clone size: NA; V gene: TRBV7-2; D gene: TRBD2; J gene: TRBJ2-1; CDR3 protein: CASSFGGSSRNEQFF; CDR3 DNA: TGTGCCAGCAGCTTTGGCGGGAGTAGTAGGAATGAGCAGTTCTTC
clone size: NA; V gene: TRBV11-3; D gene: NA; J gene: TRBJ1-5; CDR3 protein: CASSHGSYSNQPQHF; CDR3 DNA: TGTGCCAGCAGCCACGGGAGTTATAGCAATCAGCCCCAGCATTTT
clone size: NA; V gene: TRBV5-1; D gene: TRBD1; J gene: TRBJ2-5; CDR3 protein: CASSPGQGAGTQYF; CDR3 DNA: TGCGCCAGCAGCCCGGGACAGGGGGCGGGGACCCAGTACTTC
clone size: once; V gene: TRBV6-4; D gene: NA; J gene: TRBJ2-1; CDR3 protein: CASSDVLAGVNEQFF; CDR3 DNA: TGTGCCAGCAGTGACGTTTTAGCCGGTGTGAATGAGCAGTTCTTC
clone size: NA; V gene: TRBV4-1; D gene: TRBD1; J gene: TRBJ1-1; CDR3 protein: CASSQDDRGGTEAFF; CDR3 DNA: TGCGCCAGCAGCCAAGATGACAGGGGCGGCACTGAAGCTTTCTTT
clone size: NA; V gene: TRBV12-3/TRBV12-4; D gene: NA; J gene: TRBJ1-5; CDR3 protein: CASSGQSNQPQHF; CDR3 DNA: TGTGCCAGTAGTGGACAGAGCAATCAGCCCCAGCATTTT
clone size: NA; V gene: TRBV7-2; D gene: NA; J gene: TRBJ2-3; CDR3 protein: CASSLGLGPARDTQYF; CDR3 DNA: TGTGCCAGCAGCCTAGGATTGGGACCGGCAAGAGATACGCAGTATTTT
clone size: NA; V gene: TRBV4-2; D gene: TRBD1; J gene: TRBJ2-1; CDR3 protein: CASSQGTGEGDEQFF; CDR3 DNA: TGTGCCAGCAGCCAAGGGACAGGGGAAGGCGATGAGCAGTTCTTC
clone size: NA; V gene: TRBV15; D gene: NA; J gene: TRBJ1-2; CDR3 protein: CATSRDPGNSYGYTF; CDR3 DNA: TGTGCCACCAGCAGAGATCCAGGGAACTCCTATGGCTACACCTTC
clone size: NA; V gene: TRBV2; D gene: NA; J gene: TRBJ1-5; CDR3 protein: CASSEAPGTLTAQPQHF; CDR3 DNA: TGTGCCAGCAGTGAAGCGCCCGGGACCCTGACCGCCCAGCCCCAGCATTTT
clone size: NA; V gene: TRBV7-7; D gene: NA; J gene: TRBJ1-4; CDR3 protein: CASSPDINEKLFF; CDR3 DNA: TGTGCTAGCAGCCCCGACATTAATGAAAAACTGTTTTTT
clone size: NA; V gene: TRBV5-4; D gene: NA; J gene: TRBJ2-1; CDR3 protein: CASSSGGYDSYNEQFF; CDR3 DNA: TGTGCCAGCAGCTCCGGCGGCTACGACTCCTACAATGAGCAGTTCTTC
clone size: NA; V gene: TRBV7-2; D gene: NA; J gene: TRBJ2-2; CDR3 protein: CAIKEGSTSGELFF; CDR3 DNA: TGTGCCATCAAGGAAGGCAGTACCAGCGGGGAGCTGTTTTTT
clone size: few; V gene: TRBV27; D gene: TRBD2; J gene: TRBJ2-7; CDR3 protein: CASRQNAGTSGFYEQYF; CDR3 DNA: TGTGCCAGCAGGCAAAACGCCGGGACTAGCGGATTCTACGAGCAGTACTTC
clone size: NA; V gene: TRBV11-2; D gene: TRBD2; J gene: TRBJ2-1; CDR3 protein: CASSLGLAGYNEQFF; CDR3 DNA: TGTGCCAGCAGCTTAGGACTAGCGGGGTACAATGAGCAGTTCTTC
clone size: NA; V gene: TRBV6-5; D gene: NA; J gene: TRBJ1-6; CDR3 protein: CASSRDNSPLHF; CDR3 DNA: TGTGCCAGCAGTCGGGACAATTCACCCCTCCACTTT
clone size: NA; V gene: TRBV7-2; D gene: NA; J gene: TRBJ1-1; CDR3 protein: CASSREMVAMNTEAFF; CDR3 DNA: TGTGCCAGCAGTCGCGAAATGGTCGCCATGAACACTGAAGCTTTCTTT
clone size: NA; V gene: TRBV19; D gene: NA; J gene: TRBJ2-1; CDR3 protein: CASSPQAFGYNEQFF; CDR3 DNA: TGTGCCAGTAGTCCACAGGCTTTTGGCTACAATGAGCAGTTCTTC
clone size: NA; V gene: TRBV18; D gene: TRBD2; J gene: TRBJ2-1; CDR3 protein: CASSEGLADEQFF; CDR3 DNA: TGTGCCAGCTCGGAAGGACTAGCGGATGAGCAGTTCTTC
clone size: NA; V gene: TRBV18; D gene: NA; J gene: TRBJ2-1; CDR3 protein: CASSPLFRAEQFF; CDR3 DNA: TGTGCCAGCTCACCCTTATTCAGGGCTGAGCAGTTCTTC
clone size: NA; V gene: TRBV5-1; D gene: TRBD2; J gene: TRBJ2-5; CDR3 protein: CASSPGPTSGREETQYF; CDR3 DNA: TGCGCCAGCAGCCCGGGCCCAACTAGCGGGAGGGAAGAGACCCAGTACTTC
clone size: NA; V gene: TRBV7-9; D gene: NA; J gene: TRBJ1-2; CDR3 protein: CASSLQDVETNYGYTF; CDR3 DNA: TGTGCCAGCAGTTTGCAAGATGTTGAAACTAACTATGGCTACACCTTC
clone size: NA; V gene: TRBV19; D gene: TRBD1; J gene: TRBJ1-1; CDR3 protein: CASSHGDRAWTEAFF; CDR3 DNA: TGTGCCAGTAGTCACGGGGACAGGGCTTGGACTGAAGCTTTCTTT
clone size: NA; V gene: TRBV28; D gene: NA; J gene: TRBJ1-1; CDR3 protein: CASNTRVDTEAFF; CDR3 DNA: TGTGCCAGCAATACGAGGGTCGACACTGAAGCTTTCTTT
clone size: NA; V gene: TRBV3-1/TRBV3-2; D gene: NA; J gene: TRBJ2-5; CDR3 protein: CASSRRELQETQYF; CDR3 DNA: TGTGCCAGCAGCCGCCGGGAACTCCAAGAGACCCAGTACTTC
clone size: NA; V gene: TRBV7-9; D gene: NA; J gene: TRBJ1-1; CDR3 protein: CASSLSGDATEAFF; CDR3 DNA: TGTGCCAGCAGCTTAAGTGGGGATGCCACTGAAGCTTTCTTT
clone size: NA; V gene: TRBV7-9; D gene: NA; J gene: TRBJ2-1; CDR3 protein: CASSALYNEQFF; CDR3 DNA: TGTGCCAGCTCGGCGTTGTACAATGAGCAGTTCTTC
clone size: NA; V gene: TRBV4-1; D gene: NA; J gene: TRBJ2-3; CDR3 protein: CASSQKQGVDTQYF; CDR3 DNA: TGCGCCAGCAGCCAAAAACAGGGTGTAGATACGCAGTATTTT
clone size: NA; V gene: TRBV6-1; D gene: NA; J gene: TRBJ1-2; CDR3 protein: CASSEAGQTGFFYGYTF; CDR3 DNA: TGTGCCAGCAGTGAAGCAGGGCAGACTGGCTTCTTCTATGGCTACACCTTC
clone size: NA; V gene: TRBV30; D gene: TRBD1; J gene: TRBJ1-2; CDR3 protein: CAWIRGPDTGYTF; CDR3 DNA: TGTGCCTGGATTAGGGGGCCTGATACTGGCTACACCTTC
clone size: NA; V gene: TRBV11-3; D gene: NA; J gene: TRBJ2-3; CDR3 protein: CASSLAGQSSTDTQYF; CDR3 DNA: TGTGCCAGCAGCTTAGCAGGCCAATCTAGCACAGATACGCAGTATTTT
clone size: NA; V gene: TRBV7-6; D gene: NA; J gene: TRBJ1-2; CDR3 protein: CASSLEAAGASYGYTF; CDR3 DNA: TGTGCCAGCAGCTTAGAGGCTGCCGGGGCGTCCTATGGCTACACCTTC
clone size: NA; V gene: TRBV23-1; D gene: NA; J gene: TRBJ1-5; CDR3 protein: CASSQFRNSNQPQHF; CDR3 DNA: TGCGCCAGCAGTCAGTTTCGTAACAGCAATCAGCCCCAGCATTTT
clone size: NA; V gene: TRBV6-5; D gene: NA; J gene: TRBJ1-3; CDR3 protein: CASSRPQGSGNTIYF; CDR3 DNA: TGTGCCAGCAGTCGTCCACAGGGCTCTGGAAACACCATATATTTT
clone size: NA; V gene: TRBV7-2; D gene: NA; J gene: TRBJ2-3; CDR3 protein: CASSLMMTDTQYF; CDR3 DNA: TGTGCCAGCAGCTTAATGATGACAGATACGCAGTATTTT
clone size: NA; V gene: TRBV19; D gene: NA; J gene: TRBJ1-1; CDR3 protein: CASRLIAGARSTEAFF; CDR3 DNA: TGTGCCAGTAGGCTGATCGCGGGGGCGCGGAGCACTGAAGCTTTCTTT
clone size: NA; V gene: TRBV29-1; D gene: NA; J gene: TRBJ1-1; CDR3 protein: CSVQAVSTEAFF; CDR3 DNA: TGCAGCGTTCAGGCGGTGAGCACTGAAGCTTTCTTT
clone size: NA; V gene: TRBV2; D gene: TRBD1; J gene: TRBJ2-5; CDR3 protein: CASMGQGAGETQYF; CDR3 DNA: TGTGCCAGCATGGGACAGGGGGCCGGGGAGACCCAGTACTTC
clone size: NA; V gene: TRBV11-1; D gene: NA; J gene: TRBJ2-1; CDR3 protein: CASSLGQYNEQFF; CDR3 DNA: TGTGCCAGCAGCTTGGGTCAGTACAATGAGCAGTTCTTC
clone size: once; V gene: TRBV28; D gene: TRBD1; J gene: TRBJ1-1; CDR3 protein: CASSLDLGQGMNTEAFF; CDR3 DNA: TGTGCCAGCAGTTTGGACCTCGGACAGGGGATGAACACTGAAGCTTTCTTT
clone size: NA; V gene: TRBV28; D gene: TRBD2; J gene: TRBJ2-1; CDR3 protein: CASSYRAGGINEQFF; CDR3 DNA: TGTGCCAGCAGTTATAGGGCGGGGGGGATCAATGAGCAGTTCTTC
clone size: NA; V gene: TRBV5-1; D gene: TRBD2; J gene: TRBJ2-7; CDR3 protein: CASSLLAGEGEQYF; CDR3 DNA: TGCGCCAGCAGCTTACTAGCGGGAGAGGGCGAGCAGTACTTC
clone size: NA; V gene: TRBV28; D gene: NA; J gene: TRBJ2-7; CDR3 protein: CASIGGLYEQYF; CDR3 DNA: TGTGCCAGCATTGGGGGACTCTACGAGCAGTACTTC
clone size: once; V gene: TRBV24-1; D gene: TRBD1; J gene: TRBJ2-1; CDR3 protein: CATSVSGQLTNEQFF; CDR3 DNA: TGTGCCACCAGTGTTTCGGGACAGCTAACAAATGAGCAGTTCTTC
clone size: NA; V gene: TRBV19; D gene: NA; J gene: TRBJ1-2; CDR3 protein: CASSASMTANYGYTF; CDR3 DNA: TGTGCCAGTAGTGCATCAATGACGGCAAACTATGGCTACACCTTC
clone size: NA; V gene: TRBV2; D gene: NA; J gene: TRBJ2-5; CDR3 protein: CASSDGGRQTQYF; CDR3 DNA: TGTGCCAGCAGTGACGGGGGGCGTCAGACCCAGTACTTC
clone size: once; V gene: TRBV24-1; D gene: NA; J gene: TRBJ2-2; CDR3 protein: CATSDLTVNTGELFF; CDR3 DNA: TGTGCCACCAGTGATTTGACAGTTAACACCGGGGAGCTGTTTTTT
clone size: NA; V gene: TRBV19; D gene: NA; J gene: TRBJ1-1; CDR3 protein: CASSTYENTEAFF; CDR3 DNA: TGTGCCAGTAGTACCTATGAGAACACTGAAGCTTTCTTT
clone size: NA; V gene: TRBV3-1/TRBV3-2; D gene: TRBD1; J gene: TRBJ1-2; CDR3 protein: CASSPFAGTGSEYGYTF; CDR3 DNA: TGTGCCAGCAGCCCGTTCGCCGGGACAGGGTCCGAGTATGGCTACACCTTC
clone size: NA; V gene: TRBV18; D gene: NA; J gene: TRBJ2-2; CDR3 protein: CASSPITGELFF; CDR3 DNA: TGTGCCAGCTCACCAATCACCGGGGAGCTGTTTTTT
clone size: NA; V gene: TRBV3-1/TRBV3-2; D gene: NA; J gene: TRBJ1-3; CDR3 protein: CASSQDAVSGNTIYF; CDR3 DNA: TGTGCCAGCAGCCAAGACGCAGTCTCTGGAAACACCATATATTTT